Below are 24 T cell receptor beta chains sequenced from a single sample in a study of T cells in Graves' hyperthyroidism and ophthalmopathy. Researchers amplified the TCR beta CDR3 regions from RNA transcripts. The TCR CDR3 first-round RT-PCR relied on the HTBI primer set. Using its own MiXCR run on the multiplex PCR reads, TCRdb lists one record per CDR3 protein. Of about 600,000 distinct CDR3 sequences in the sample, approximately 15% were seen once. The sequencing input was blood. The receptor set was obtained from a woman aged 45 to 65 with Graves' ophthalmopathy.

DNA for the CDR3: TGTGCCACCAGCAGAGCTTACCGGGACAGGGGTTCACCCCTCCACTTT. Encoded protein: CATSRAYRDRGSPLHF. The rearrangement uses TRBV15 and TRBJ1-6; 10 positions agree with TRBD1. Trimming removed 1 base from V and 9 bases from J; junction bases left unmatched: 6. Per germline, CDR1 LNHNV and CDR2 YYDKDF (reference sequence). CDR3 length equals 16 residues.

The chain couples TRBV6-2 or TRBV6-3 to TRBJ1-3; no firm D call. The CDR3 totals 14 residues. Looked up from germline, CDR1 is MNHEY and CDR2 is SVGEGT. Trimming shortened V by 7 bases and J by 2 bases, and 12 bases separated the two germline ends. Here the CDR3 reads CASTLRAPGNTIYF. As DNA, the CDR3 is TGTGCCAGCACCCTAAGGGCCCCTGGAAACACCATATATTTT.

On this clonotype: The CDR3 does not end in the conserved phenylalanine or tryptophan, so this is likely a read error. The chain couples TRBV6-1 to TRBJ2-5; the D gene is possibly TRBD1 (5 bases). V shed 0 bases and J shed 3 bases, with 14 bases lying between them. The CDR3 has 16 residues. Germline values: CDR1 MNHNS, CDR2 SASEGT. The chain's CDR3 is CASSEALWGREETQYL. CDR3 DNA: TGTGCCAGCAGTGAAGCGCTTTGGGGCAGGGAAGAGACCCAGTACCTC.

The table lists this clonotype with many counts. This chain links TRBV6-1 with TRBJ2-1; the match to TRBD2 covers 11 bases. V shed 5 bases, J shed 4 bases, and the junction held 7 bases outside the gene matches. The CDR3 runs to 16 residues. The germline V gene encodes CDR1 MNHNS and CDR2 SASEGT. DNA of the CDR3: TGTGCCAGCAGTTATTCTAGCGGGAGGAGATACAATGAGCAGTTCTTC. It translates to CASSYSSGRRYNEQFF.

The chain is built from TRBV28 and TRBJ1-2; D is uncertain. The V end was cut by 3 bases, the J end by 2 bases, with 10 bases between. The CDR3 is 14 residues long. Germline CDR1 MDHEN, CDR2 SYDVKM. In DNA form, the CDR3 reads TGTGCCAGCAGTTTGGAGAGGGTCAACTATGGCTACACCTTC. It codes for CASSLERVNYGYTF.

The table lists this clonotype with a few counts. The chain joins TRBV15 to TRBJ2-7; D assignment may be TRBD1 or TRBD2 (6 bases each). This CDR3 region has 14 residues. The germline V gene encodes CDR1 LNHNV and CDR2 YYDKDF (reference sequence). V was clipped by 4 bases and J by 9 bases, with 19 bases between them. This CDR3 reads CATSTGGGLKGQYF. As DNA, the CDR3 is TGTGCCACCAGCACAGGTGGGGGGCTAAAGGGGCAGTACTTC.

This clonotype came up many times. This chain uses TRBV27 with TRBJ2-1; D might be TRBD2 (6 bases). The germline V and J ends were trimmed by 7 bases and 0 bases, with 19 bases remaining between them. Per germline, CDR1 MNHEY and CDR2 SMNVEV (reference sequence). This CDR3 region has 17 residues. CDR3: CASITTWRVSSYNEQFF. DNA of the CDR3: TGTGCCAGCATCACCACGTGGAGGGTGAGCTCCTACAATGAGCAGTTCTTC.

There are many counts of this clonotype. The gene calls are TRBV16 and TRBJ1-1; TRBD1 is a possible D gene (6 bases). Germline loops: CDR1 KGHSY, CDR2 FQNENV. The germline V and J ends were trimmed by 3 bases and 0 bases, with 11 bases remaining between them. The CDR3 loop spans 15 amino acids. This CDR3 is CASSQTRDMNTEAFF. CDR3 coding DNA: TGTGCCAGCAGCCAGACGAGGGACATGAACACTGAAGCTTTCTTT.

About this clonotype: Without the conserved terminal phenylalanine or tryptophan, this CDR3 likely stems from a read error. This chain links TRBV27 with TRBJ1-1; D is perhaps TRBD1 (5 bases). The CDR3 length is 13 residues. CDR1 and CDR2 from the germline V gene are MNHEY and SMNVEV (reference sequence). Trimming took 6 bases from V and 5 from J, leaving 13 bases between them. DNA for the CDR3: TGTGCCAGCAGCCTATCGGGGGTTACTGAAGCTTTCTCT. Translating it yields CASSLSGVTEAFS.

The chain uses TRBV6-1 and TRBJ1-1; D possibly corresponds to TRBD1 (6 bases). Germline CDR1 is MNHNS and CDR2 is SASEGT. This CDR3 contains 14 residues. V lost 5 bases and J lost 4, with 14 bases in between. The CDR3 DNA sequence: TGTGCCAGCAGTCCCCGCGGAGGGGGCACTGAAGCTTTCTTT. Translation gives CASSPRGGGTEAFF.

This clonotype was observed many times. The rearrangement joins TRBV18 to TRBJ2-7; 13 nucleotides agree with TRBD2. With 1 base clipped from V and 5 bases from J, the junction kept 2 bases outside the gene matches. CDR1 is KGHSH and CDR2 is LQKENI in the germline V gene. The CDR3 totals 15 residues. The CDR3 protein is CASSPRTSGSDEQYF. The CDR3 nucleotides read TGTGCCAGCTCACCACGGACTAGCGGGAGCGACGAGCAGTACTTC.

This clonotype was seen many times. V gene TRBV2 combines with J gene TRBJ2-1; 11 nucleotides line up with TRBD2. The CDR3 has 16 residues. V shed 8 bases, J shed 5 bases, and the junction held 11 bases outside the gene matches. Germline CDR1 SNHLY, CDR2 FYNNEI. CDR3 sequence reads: CASPGLAAFSDNEQFF. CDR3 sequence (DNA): TGTGCCAGCCCGGGACTAGCGGCCTTTTCCGACAATGAGCAGTTCTTC.

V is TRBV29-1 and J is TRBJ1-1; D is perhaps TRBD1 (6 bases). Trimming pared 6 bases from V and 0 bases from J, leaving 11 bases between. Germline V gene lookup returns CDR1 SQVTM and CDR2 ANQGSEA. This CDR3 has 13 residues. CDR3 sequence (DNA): TGCAGCGTCGGACAGAGAATGAACACTGAAGCTTTCTTT. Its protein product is CSVGQRMNTEAFF.

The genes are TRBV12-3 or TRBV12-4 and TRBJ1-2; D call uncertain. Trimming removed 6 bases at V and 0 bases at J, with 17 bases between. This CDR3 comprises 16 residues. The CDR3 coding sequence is TGTGCCAGCAGCCCTGTCAACTTCGGAGCTAACTATGGCTACACCTTC. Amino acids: CASSPVNFGANYGYTF.

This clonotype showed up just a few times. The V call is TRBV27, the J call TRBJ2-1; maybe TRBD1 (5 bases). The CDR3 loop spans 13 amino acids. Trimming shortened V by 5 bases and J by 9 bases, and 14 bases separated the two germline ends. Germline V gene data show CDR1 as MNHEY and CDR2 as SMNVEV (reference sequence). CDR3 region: CASSRDKGREQFF. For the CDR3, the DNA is TGTGCCAGCAGTCGCGACAAGGGGCGTGAGCAGTTCTTC.

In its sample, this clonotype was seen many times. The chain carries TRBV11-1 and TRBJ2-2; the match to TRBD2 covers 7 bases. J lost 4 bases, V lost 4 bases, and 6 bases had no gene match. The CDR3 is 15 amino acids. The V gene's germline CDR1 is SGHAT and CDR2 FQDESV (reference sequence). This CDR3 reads CASSSPRESTGELFF. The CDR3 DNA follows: TGTGCCAGCAGCTCCCCGCGGGAGTCCACCGGGGAGCTGTTTTTT. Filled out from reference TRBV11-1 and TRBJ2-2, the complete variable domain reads EAEVAQSPRYKITEKSQAVAFWCDPISGHATLYWYRQILGQGPELLVQFQDESVVDDSQLPKDRFSAERLKGVDSTLKIQPAELGDSAMYLCASSSPRESTGELFFGEGSRLTVL.

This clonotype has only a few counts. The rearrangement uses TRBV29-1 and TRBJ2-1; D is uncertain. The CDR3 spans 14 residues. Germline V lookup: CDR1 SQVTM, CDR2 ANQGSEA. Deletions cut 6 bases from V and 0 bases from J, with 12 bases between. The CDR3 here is CSVSSSSSYNEQFF. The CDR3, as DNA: TGCAGCGTCTCCTCTTCAAGCTCCTACAATGAGCAGTTCTTC.

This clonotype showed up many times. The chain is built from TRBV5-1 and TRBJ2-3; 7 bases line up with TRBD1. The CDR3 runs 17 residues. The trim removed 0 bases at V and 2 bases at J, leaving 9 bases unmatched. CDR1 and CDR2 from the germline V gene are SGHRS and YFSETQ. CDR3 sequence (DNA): TGCGCCAGCAGCTTGGGGACAGGAGGCGCAATCACAGATACGCAGTATTTT. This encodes CASSLGTGGAITDTQYF.

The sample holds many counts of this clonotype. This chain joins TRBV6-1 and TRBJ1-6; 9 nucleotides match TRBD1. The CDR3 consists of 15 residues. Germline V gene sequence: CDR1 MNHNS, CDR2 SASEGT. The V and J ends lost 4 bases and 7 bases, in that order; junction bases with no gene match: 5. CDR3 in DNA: TGTGCCAGCAGTGGGACAGGGGTGGGCAATTCACCCCTCCACTTT. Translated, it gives CASSGTGVGNSPLHF.

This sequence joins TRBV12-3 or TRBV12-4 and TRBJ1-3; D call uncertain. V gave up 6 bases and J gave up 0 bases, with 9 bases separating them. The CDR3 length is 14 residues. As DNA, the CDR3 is TGTGCCAGCAGCCAGAGTAACTCTGGAAACACCATATATTTT. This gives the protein CASSQSNSGNTIYF.

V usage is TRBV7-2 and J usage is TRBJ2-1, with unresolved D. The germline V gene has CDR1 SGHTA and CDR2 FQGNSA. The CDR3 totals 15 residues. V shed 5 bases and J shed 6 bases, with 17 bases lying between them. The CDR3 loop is CASSPTSVPPNEQFF. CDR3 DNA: TGTGCCAGCAGCCCAACGAGTGTTCCCCCCAATGAGCAGTTCTTC.

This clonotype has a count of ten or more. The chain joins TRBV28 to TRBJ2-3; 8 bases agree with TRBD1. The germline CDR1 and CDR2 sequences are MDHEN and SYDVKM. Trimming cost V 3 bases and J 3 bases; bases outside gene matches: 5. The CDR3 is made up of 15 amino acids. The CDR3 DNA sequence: TGTGCCAGCAGTTTGAGGACAGGGACTACAGATACGCAGTATTTT. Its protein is CASSLRTGTTDTQYF.

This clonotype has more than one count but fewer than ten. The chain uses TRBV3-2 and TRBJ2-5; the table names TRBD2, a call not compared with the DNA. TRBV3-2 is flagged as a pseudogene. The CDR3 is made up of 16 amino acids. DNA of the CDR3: TGTGCCAGCAGCCAAACCGAACGGGAGGGCCAAGAGACCCAGTACTTC. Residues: CASSQTEREGQETQYF.

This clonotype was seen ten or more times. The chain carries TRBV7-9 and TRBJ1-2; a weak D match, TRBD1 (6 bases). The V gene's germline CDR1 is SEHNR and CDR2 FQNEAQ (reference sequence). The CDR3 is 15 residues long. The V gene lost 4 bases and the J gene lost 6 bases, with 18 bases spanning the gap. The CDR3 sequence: CASSSVKDHRDGYTF. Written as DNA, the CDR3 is TGTGCCAGCAGCTCAGTAAAGGATCACAGGGATGGCTACACCTTC.